The 9 T cell receptor beta chains below all came from one sample that was sequenced in a study of T and B cells in COVID-19 patients. Blood genomic DNA input for TRB amplification was about 240-550 ng. Multiplex PCR with BIOMED2 TRB-A/B primer pools amplified TRB rearrangements. TCRdb independently ran MiXCR on the multiplex PCR reads; one entry per CDR3 protein. The data contain about 17,000 distinct CDR3 sequences, under 30% of them singletons. The sequenced material came from blood. These receptors originate from a human donor who had recovered from COVID-19.

This clonotype is medium-sized in the sample. CDR3 loop: CASSAPGPTRETQYF. The DNA of the CDR3 is TGTGCCAGCAGTGCCCCGGGGCCTACGAGGGAGACCCAGTACTTC. The chain employs TRBV6-1 and TRBJ2-5; D possibly matches TRBD1 or TRBD2 (5 bases each). V was cut by 4 bases and J by 5 bases, with 17 bases left in between. The CDR3 consists of 15 residues. The germline gives CDR1 MNHNS, CDR2 SASEGT.

This clonotype was seen at least ten times. The V call is TRBV6-5, the J call TRBJ2-6; a weak D match, TRBD2 (5 bases). The CDR3 loop spans 17 amino acids. Deletions cut 2 bases from V and 0 bases from J, with 11 bases between. Germline CDR1 reads MNHEY; CDR2 reads SVGAGI. The CDR3 DNA reads TGTGCCAGCAGTTACGAGGGCTCCAACTCTGGGGCCAACGTCCTGACTTTC. Translation gives CASSYEGSNSGANVLTF.

CDR3: CASSFFWGSSYNEQFF. CDR3 DNA sequence: TGTGCCAGCAGTTTTTTTTGGGGGAGCTCCTACAATGAGCAGTTCTTC. The chain recombines TRBV27 with TRBJ2-1; D assignment may be TRBD1 or TRBD2 (5 bases each). The CDR3 is made up of 16 amino acids. Trimming removed 3 bases at V and 0 bases at J, with 12 bases between. The V gene's germline CDR1 is MNHEY and CDR2 SMNVEV (reference sequence).

V and J are TRBV6-5 and TRBJ2-7; D unresolved. Germline CDR1 and CDR2: MNHEY and SVGAGI. The CDR3 sequence is 12 residues long. Trimming pared 5 bases from V and 0 bases from J, leaving 5 bases between. CDR3 protein: CASSRLSYEQYF. The CDR3 DNA reads as TGTGCCAGCAGTAGGCTCTCCTACGAGCAGTACTTC.

This clonotype has more than one count but fewer than ten. The chain links TRBV7-2 to TRBJ1-2; D uncertain. The germline CDR1 and CDR2 sequences are SGHTA and FQGNSA. This CDR3 contains 11 residues. V gave up 5 bases and J gave up 13 bases, with 14 bases separating them. In DNA form, the CDR3 reads TGTGCCAGCAGCCCCTCGGGAGGGCCCACCTTC. Translating gives CASSPSGGPTF.

In this sample, this clonotype is medium-sized. The rearrangement joins TRBV29-1 to TRBJ1-1; 8 nucleotides match TRBD1. Germline V gene data show CDR1 as SQVTM and CDR2 as ANQGSEA. The length of the CDR3 is 14 residues. The V gene end was trimmed by 1 base and the J gene end by 5 bases; junction bases not matched to a gene: 6. Here the CDR3 reads CSVEGRTGSTEAFF. The DNA for the CDR3 is TGCAGCGTTGAAGGGCGGACAGGGAGTACTGAAGCTTTCTTT.

This clonotype is medium-sized in the sample. V gene TRBV27 combines with J gene TRBJ2-2; 7 bases align to TRBD1. Germline lookup yields CDR1 MNHEY and CDR2 SMNVEV (reference sequence). Trimming took 6 bases from V and 2 from J; bases not matched to a gene: 9. The CDR3 has 16 amino acids. The CDR3 spells CASRLTGTVNTGELFF. The CDR3 DNA follows: TGTGCCAGCAGGCTTACCGGGACAGTTAACACCGGGGAGCTGTTTTTT.

This chain joins TRBV6-5 and TRBJ2-5; maybe TRBD1 (5 bases). V was shortened by 5 bases and J by 6 bases, with 16 bases between the two germline ends. Germline V gene lookup returns CDR1 MNHEY and CDR2 SVGAGI. The CDR3 is 14 residues long. The CDR3 nucleotides are TGTGCCAGCAGTCAGTTGACAGTTTCGAAGACCCAGTACTTC. This codes for CASSQLTVSKTQYF.

The rearrangement uses TRBV5-1 and TRBJ1-1; the D gene is possibly TRBD1 (5 bases). The germline V gene encodes CDR1 SGHRS and CDR2 YFSETQ. The CDR3 consists of 14 residues. Trimming took 4 bases from V and 1 from J, leaving 11 bases between them. CDR3 bases: TGCGCCAGCAGCGAGACAGCCTCGAACACTGAAGCTTTCTTT. Amino acid sequence: CASSETASNTEAFF.